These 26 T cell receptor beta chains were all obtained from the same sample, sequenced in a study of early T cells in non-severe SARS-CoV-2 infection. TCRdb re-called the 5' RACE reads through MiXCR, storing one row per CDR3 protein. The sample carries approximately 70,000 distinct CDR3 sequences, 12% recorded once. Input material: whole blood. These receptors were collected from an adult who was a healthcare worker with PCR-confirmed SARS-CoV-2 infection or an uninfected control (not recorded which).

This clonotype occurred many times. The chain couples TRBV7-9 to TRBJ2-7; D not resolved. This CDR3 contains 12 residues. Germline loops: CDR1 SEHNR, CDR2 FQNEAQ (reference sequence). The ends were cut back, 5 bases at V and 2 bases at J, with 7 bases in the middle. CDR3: CASSLVPYEQYF. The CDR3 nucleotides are TGTGCCAGCAGCCTGGTACCCTACGAGCAGTACTTC.

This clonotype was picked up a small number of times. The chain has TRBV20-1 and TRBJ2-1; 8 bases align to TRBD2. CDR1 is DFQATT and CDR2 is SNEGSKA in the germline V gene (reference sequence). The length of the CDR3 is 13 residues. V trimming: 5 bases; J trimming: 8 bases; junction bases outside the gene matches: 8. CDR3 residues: CSAHLAGGDEQFF. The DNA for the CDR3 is TGCAGTGCTCATCTAGCGGGTGGTGATGAGCAGTTCTTC.

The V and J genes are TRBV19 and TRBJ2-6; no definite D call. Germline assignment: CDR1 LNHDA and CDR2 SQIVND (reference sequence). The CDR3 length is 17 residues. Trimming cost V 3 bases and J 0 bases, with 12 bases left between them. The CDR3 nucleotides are TGTGCCAGTAGTATCTTCGGCCTGTCCTCTGGGGCCAACGTCCTGACTTTC. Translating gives CASSIFGLSSGANVLTF. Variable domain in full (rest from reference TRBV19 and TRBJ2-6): DGGITQSPKYLFRKEGQNVTLSCEQNLNHDAMYWYRQDPGQGLRLIYYSQIVNDFQKGDIAEGYSVSREKKESFPLTVTSAQKNPTAFYLCASSIFGLSSGANVLTFGAGSRLTVL.

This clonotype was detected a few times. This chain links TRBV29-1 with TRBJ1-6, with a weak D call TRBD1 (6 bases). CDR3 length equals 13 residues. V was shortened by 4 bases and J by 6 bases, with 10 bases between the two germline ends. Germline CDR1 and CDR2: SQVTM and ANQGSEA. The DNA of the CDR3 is TGCAGCGTTGCGGGGGCGCCTAATTCACCCCTCCACTTT. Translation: CSVAGAPNSPLHF. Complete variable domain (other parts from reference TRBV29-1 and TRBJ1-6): SAVISQKPSRDICQRGTSLTIQCQVDSQVTMMFWYRQQPGQSLTLIATANQGSEATYESGFVIDKFPISRPNLTFSTLTVSNMSPEDSSIYLCSVAGAPNSPLHFGNGTRLTVT.

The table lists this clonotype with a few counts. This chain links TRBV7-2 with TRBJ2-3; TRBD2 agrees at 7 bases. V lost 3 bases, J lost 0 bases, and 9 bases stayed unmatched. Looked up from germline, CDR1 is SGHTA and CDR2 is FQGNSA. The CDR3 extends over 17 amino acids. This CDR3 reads CASSLFSLAPSTDTQYF. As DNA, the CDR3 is TGTGCCAGCAGCTTGTTCTCACTAGCGCCAAGCACAGATACGCAGTATTTT.

For the CDR3, the DNA is TGTGCCTGGAGTGTACCCTGGGGACAGGTCTACAATGAGCAGTTCTTC. Its translation is CAWSVPWGQVYNEQFF. The chain has TRBV30 and TRBJ2-1; 8 bases match TRBD1. This CDR3 is 16 amino acids long. V was pared by 0 bases and J by 3 bases, with 7 bases of the junction left unmatched. Germline assignment: CDR1 GTSNPN and CDR2 SVGIG (reference sequence).

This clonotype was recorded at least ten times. CDR3 nucleotide sequence: TGTGCCAGCAGTTACTTTGGGTTCTGGATCACTGAAGCTTTCTTT. Its protein is CASSYFGFWITEAFF. The V gene is TRBV6-2 or TRBV6-3, the J gene TRBJ1-1; no firm D call. The CDR3 covers 15 residues. CDR1 and CDR2 from the germline V gene are MNHEY and SVGEGT. V shed 1 base and J shed 4 bases, with 13 bases lying between them.

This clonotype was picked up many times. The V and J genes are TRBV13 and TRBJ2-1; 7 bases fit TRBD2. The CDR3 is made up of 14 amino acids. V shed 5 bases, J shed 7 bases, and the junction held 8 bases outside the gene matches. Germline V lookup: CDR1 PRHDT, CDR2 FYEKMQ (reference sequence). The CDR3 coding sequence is TGTGCCAGCAGCCCCATCAGCGGGGATAATGAGCAGTTCTTC. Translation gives CASSPISGDNEQFF.

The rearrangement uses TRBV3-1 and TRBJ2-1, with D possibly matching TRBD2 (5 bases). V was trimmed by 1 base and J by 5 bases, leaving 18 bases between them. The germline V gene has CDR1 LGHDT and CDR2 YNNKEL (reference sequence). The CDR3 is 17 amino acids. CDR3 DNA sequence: TGTGCCAGCAGCCAAGGCTGGCCCCGGGGAAACAACAATGAGCAGTTCTTC. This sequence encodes CASSQGWPRGNNNEQFF.

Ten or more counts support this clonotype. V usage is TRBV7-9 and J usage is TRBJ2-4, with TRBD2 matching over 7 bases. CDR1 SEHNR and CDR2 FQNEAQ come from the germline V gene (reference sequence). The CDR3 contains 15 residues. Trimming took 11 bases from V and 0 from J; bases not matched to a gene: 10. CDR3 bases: TGTGCCGGGGAACTAGCGAGGGTAGCCAAAAACATTCAGTACTTC. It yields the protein CAGELARVAKNIQYF.

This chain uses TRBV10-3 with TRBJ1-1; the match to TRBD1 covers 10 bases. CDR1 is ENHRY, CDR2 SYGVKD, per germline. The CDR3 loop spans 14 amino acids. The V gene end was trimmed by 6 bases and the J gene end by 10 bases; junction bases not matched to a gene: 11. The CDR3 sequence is CAISIRDRGAGAFF. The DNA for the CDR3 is TGTGCCATCAGCATACGGGACAGGGGAGCGGGAGCTTTCTTT.

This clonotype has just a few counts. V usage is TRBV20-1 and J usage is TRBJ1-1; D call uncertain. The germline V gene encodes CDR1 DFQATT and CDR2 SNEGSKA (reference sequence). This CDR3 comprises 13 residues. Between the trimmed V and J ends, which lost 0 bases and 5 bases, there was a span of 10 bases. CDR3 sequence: CSAREVVRTEAFF. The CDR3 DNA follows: TGCAGTGCTAGAGAGGTCGTACGAACTGAAGCTTTCTTT.

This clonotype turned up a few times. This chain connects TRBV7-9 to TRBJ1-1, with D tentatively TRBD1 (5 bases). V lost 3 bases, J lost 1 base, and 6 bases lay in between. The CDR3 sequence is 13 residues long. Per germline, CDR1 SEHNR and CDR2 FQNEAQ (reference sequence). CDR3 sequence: CASSFGGNTEAFF. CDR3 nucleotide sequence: TGTGCCAGCAGCTTTGGGGGGAACACTGAAGCTTTCTTT.

The CDR3 loop is CASSQDLRNRANYGYTF. CDR3 in DNA: TGCGCCAGCAGCCAAGATTTGAGAAACCGAGCTAACTATGGCTACACCTTC. J is TRBJ1-2 and V is TRBV4-1; D call uncertain. Germline CDR1 reads MGHRA; CDR2 reads YSYEKL. The V and J ends lost 0 bases and 0 bases respectively, with 14 bases between them. The CDR3 spans 17 residues.

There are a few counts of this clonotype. CDR3 sequence: CASGLVSGTEKYF. The CDR3 DNA reads as TGTGCTAGTGGTTTGGTTTCCGGGACTGAGAAGTACTTC. The rearrangement joins TRBV12-5 to TRBJ2-4; D is perhaps TRBD2 (6 bases). Germline V gene data show CDR1 as LGHNT and CDR2 as FRNRAP. The germline V and J ends were trimmed by 0 bases and 14 bases, with 14 bases remaining between them. CDR3 length equals 13 residues.

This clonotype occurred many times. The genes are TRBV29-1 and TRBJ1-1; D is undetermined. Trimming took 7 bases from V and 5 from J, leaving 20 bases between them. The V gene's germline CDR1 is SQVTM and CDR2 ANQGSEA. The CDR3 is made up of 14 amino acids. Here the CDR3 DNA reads TGCAGCGCCCACGCTGCTACATTGGTGACTGAAGCTTTCTTT. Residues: CSAHAATLVTEAFF.

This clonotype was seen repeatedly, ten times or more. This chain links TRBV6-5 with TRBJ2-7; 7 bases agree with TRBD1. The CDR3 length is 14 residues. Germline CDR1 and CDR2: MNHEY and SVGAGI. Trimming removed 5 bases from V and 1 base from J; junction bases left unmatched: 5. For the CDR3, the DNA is TGTGCCAGCAGTCCGGACAGGACTTCCTACGAGCAGTACTTC. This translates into CASSPDRTSYEQYF.

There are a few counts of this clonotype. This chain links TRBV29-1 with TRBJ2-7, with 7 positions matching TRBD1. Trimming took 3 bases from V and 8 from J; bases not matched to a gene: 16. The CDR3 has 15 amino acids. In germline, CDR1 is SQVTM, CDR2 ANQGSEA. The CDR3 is CSVEAAGTAALKQYF. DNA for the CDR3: TGCAGCGTTGAGGCGGCCGGGACAGCGGCCTTGAAGCAGTACTTC.

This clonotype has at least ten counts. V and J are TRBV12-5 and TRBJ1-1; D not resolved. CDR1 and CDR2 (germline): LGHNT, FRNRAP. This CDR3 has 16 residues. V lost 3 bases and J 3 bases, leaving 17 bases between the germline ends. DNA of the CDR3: TGTGCTAGTGGTTTCAACCCGGCAGACCTTGACACTGAAGCTTTCTTT. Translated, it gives CASGFNPADLDTEAFF.

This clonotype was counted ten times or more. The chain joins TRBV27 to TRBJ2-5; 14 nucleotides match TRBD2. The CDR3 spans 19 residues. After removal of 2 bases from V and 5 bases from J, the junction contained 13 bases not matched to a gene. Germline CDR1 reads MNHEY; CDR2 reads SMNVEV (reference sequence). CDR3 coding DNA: TGTGCCAGCAGTTTAAGACTAGCGGGGGGGCCCCCCCACCGTGAGACCCAGTACTTC. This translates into CASSLRLAGGPPHRETQYF.

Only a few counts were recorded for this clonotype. The CDR3 sequence is CAIRAGQGRLTEAFF. The CDR3 region has the DNA TGTGCCATCAGGGCGGGACAGGGCCGCCTCACTGAAGCTTTCTTT. V gene TRBV10-3 combines with J gene TRBJ1-1; TRBD1 matches 9 bases. Germline V gene lookup returns CDR1 ENHRY and CDR2 SYGVKD. Germline trimming cut 6 bases from V and 4 bases from J; bases unmatched to any gene: 9. The CDR3 consists of 15 residues.

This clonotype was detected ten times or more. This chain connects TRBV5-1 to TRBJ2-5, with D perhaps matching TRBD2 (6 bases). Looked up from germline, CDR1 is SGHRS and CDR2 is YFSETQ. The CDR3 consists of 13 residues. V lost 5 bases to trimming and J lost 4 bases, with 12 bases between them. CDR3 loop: CASRGTPPETQYF. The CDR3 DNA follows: TGCGCCAGCAGAGGGACTCCCCCAGAGACCCAGTACTTC.

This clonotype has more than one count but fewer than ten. CDR3 loop: CASSRTVYEQYF. The CDR3 DNA sequence: TGTGCCAGCAGCCGGACTGTCTACGAGCAGTACTTC. The gene calls are TRBV11-1 and TRBJ2-7; D possibly corresponds to TRBD2 (5 bases). This CDR3 is 12 amino acids long. Germline lookup yields CDR1 SGHAT and CDR2 FQDESV (reference sequence). The V end was cut by 5 bases, the J end by 3 bases, with 8 bases between.

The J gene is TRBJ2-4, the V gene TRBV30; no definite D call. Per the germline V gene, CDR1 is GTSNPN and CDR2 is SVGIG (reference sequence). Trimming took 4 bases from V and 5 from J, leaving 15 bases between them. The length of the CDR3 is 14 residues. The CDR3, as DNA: TGTGCCTGGAATACGGTTATTGCGGAAAACATTCAGTACTTC. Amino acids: CAWNTVIAENIQYF.

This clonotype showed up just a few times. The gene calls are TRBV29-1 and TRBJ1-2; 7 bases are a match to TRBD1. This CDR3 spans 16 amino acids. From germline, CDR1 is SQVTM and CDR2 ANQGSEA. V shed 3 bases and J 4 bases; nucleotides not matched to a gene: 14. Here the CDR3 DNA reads TGCAGCGTTGACCCCTCCGGGGACAGAAGGCGCTATGGCTACACCTTC. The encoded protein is CSVDPSGDRRRYGYTF.

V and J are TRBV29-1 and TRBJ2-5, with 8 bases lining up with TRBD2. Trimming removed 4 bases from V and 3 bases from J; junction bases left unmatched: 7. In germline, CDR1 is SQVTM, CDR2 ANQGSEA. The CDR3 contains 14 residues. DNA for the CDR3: TGCAGCGTTGTCCGAGCGGGAGTAGAAGAGACCCAGTACTTC. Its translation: CSVVRAGVEETQYF. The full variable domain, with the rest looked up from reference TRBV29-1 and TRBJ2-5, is SAVISQKPSRDICQRGTSLTIQCQVDSQVTMMFWYRQQPGQSLTLIATANQGSEATYESGFVIDKFPISRPNLTFSTLTVSNMSPEDSSIYLCSVVRAGVEETQYFGPGTRLLVL.